Each of the 15 T cell receptor beta chains below was sequenced from the same sample in a study of blood T cells in healthy people across ages. A second about 6 to 12 cycle PCR used barcoded and J-beta primers. TCRdb ran MiXCR on the 5' RACE reads and lists one entry per CDR3 protein. The sample yields fewer than 900,000 distinct CDR3 sequences, roughly 41% seen once. Sequenced: blood. The receptors stem from a woman aged 60 to 75 in good health.

The chain is built from TRBV15 and TRBJ2-3; 9 bases are a match to TRBD2. Trimming took 0 bases from V and 2 from J; bases not matched to a gene: 6. CDR1 is LNHNV, CDR2 YYDKDF, per germline (reference sequence). The CDR3 sequence is 17 residues long. The CDR3 DNA sequence: TGTGCCACCAGCAGAGATCTGGGCGGGGGGGTCACAGATACGCAGTATTTT. Translating gives CATSRDLGGGVTDTQYF.

The chain combines TRBV20-1 with TRBJ2-7; a possible D gene is TRBD2 (6 bases). Looked up from germline, CDR1 is DFQATT and CDR2 is SNEGSKA (reference sequence). Trimming removed 0 bases at V and 4 bases at J, with 25 bases between. The CDR3 runs 18 residues. The CDR3: CSARDARTSGLSIYEQYF. The CDR3 region has the DNA TGCAGTGCTAGAGATGCGAGGACGAGCGGGTTGTCCATATACGAGCAGTACTTC.

This clonotype has more than one count but fewer than ten. The V gene is TRBV7-9, the J gene TRBJ1-2; 11 bases map to TRBD1. Germline V lookup: CDR1 SEHNR, CDR2 FQNEAQ (reference sequence). V was pared by 1 base and J by 0 bases, with 10 bases of the junction left unmatched. The CDR3 loop spans 19 amino acids. The CDR3 sequence: CASSLVYSGQGGSNYGYTF. The DNA of the CDR3 is TGTGCCAGCAGCTTAGTCTACTCGGGACAGGGGGGCTCTAACTATGGCTACACCTTC.

This clonotype was detected only a few times. V and J are TRBV20-1 and TRBJ2-5; 11 nucleotides match TRBD2. The CDR3 consists of 18 residues. From germline, CDR1 is DFQATT and CDR2 SNEGSKA (reference sequence). J was trimmed by 3 bases and V by 5 bases; bases with no gene match: 17. The CDR3 region is CSAPGGGLAGGSKETQYF. The CDR3 nucleotides read TGCAGTGCTCCCGGGGGCGGGCTAGCGGGAGGATCTAAAGAGACCCAGTACTTC.

This chain links TRBV27 with TRBJ2-1, with TRBD2 matching over 11 bases. This CDR3 region has 16 residues. Trimming cost V 3 bases and J 2 bases; bases outside gene matches: 3. Per germline, CDR1 MNHEY and CDR2 SMNVEV (reference sequence). The CDR3 loop reads CASSFLTSGTYNEQFF. The CDR3 nucleotides are TGTGCCAGCAGTTTCCTGACTAGCGGGACCTACAATGAGCAGTTCTTC.

Turning to this clonotype: A much larger clone differs by one base, so this may be a read error. The chain is built from TRBV3-1 and TRBJ2-7; 9 bases align to TRBD1. This CDR3 region has 13 residues. Losses at the gene ends were 5 bases for V and 3 bases for J; bases not matched to a gene: 2. CDR1 and CDR2 (germline): LGHDT, YNNKEL (reference sequence). The CDR3 protein is CASSADRGYEQYF. Written as DNA, the CDR3 is TGTGCCAGCAGCGCGGACAGGGGCTACGAGCAGTACTTC.

The table lists this clonotype with many counts. The DNA of the CDR3 is TGCGCCAGCAGCGCGACAGGGGAACCATCCGAGCAGTACTTC. As protein: CASSATGEPSEQYF. The chain carries TRBV5-1 and TRBJ2-7; 8 bases agree with TRBD1. J was trimmed by 6 bases and V by 4 bases; bases with no gene match: 9. From germline, CDR1 is SGHRS and CDR2 YFSETQ. The CDR3 runs to 14 residues.

Comments on this clonotype: At one end the junction does not follow the germline gene, possibly because of a read error. The rearrangement joins TRBV7-4 to TRBJ2-3; D unclear. This CDR3 region has 14 residues. The germline CDR1 and CDR2 sequences are SGHVT and SQSDAQ. The CDR3: CAGSYLIKTDTQYF. CDR3 in DNA: TGTGCCGGCAGTTACCTCATTAAGACAGATACGCAGTATTTT.

CDR3 loop: CAWTLRTGVINEQYF. The CDR3 DNA reads TGTGCCTGGACCCTAAGGACAGGGGTGATCAATGAGCAGTACTTC. This chain uses TRBV30 with TRBJ2-5; 9 bases fit TRBD1. The ends lost 4 bases at V and 11 bases at J; junction bases unmatched: 17. Germline V CDR1 and CDR2: GTSNPN, SVGIG (reference sequence). The CDR3 covers 15 residues.

This clonotype was detected many times. V gene TRBV10-3 combines with J gene TRBJ2-1; D is ambiguous. V lost 10 bases, J lost 0 bases, and 13 bases lay in between. The CDR3 has 14 amino acids. Germline loops: CDR1 ENHRY, CDR2 SYGVKD. The CDR3 is CASHKGPSYNEQFF. CDR3 nucleotides: TGTGCCAGTCACAAGGGCCCCTCCTACAATGAGCAGTTCTTC.

The chain carries TRBV20-1 and TRBJ1-4, with D possibly being TRBD1 (5 bases). Trimming pared 5 bases from V and 4 bases from J, leaving 11 bases between. Looked up from germline, CDR1 is DFQATT and CDR2 is SNEGSKA (reference sequence). CDR3 length equals 13 residues. The CDR3: CSAVPDSNEKLFF. The CDR3 DNA reads as TGCAGTGCTGTCCCCGACAGTAATGAAAAACTGTTTTTT.

This clonotype appeared a few times. The rearrangement links TRBV3-1 to TRBJ2-3; 10 nucleotides match TRBD2. The CDR3 length is 15 residues. With 4 bases clipped from V and 5 bases from J, the junction kept 6 bases outside the gene matches. Germline CDR1 LGHDT, CDR2 YNNKEL (reference sequence). The CDR3 DNA is TGTGCCAGCAGCCCAAGCGGGGGGGCCAGAGATACGCAGTATTTT. Amino acid sequence: CASSPSGGARDTQYF.

To note about this clonotype: Given a much more abundant clone one base away, this may be a read error. This chain uses TRBV5-1 with TRBJ2-4, with 7 bases lining up with TRBD2. Germline lookup yields CDR1 SGHRS and CDR2 YFSETQ. The CDR3 loop spans 15 amino acids. With V trimmed by 4 bases and J by 3 bases, 7 bases remained unmatched. DNA of the CDR3: TGCGCCAGCAGCGAGAGCGGGATGGTCAAAAACATTCAGTACTTC. Amino acid sequence: CASSESGMVKNIQYF.

The gene calls are TRBV7-9 and TRBJ1-4; D is perhaps TRBD1 (5 bases). The CDR3 contains 17 residues. CDR1 is SEHNR and CDR2 is FQNEAQ in the germline V gene (reference sequence). Deletions cut 5 bases from V and 5 bases from J, with 21 bases between. The CDR3 is CASSPGIGAPGNEKLFF. The CDR3 nucleotides are TGTGCCAGCAGCCCTGGCATCGGGGCCCCAGGGAATGAAAAACTGTTTTTT.

The chain is built from TRBV18 and TRBJ1-1; 7 bases agree with TRBD1. There are 14 residues in the CDR3. Losses at the gene ends were 3 bases for V and 8 bases for J; bases not matched to a gene: 9. The germline gives CDR1 KGHSH, CDR2 LQKENI. The chain's CDR3 is CASSPSITTGEAFF. The CDR3 region has the DNA TGTGCCAGCTCACCCTCAATTACGACAGGGGAAGCTTTCTTT.